The 28 T cell receptor beta chains in this list originate from one sample, sequenced in a study of blood T cell repertoires in COVID-19. Profiling relied on immunoSEQ multiplex PCR, and the TCRdb table lists in-frame clones only, not all of them. Here the sample spans 200,000 to 250,000 clones, 87% being singletons. Sequencing input: peripheral blood. The origin of the receptors is a woman under 30 who had recovered from COVID-19.

The chain uses TRBV11-3 and TRBJ2-2, with TRBD2 matching over 8 bases. The V segment lost 5 bases and the J segment 6 bases; nucleotides outside the gene matches: 8. The CDR3 loop spans 15 amino acids. The germline V gene has CDR1 SGHNT and CDR2 YENEEA. The CDR3 region is CASSLTSAWAGELFF. The CDR3 DNA follows: TGTGCCAGCAGCCTGACTAGCGCCTGGGCCGGGGAGCTGTTTTTT.

The chain combines TRBV11-3 with TRBJ2-1; D gene uncertain. Trimming took off 5 bases at V and 5 bases at J, with 13 bases between the two ends. The CDR3 spans 14 residues. From germline, CDR1 is SGHNT and CDR2 YENEEA. The chain's CDR3 is CASSIAASNNEQFF. DNA of the CDR3: TGTGCCAGCAGCATAGCCGCGTCTAACAATGAGCAGTTCTTC.

The gene calls are TRBV2 and TRBJ2-1, with 13 nucleotides matching TRBD2. After removal of 7 bases from V and 8 bases from J, the junction contained 8 bases not matched to a gene. This CDR3 is 15 amino acids long. The V gene's germline CDR1 is SNHLY and CDR2 FYNNEI. In DNA, the CDR3 is TGTGCCAGCACTAGGACTAGCGGGAGTATAGATGAGCAGTTCTTC. It yields the protein CASTRTSGSIDEQFF.

The J gene is TRBJ1-2, the V gene TRBV6-6; D is unresolved. The CDR3 is 13 amino acids. The V and J ends lost 8 bases and 7 bases respectively, with 17 bases between them. CDR1 MNHNY and CDR2 SVGAGI come from the germline V gene (reference sequence). The CDR3 reads CASQLGSRGGYTF. CDR3 DNA: TGTGCCAGCCAGCTCGGGAGTCGAGGTGGCTACACCTTC.

The chain links TRBV25-1 to TRBJ2-5, with D perhaps matching TRBD1 (5 bases). The CDR3 runs 14 residues. Trimming took off 2 bases at V and 5 bases at J, with 12 bases between the two ends. The germline V gene has CDR1 MGHDK and CDR2 SYGVNS. CDR3 in amino acids: CASSEGALDETQYF. The DNA of the CDR3 is TGTGCCAGCAGTGAAGGGGCCCTGGACGAGACCCAGTACTTC.

The CDR3: CASSLEGTVPSNQPQHF. In nucleotides, the CDR3 is TGTGCCAGCAGCTTGGAAGGGACAGTCCCAAGCAATCAGCCCCAGCATTTT. This sequence joins TRBV5-5 and TRBJ1-5; TRBD1 aligns across 7 bases. Losses at the gene ends were 0 bases for V and 1 base for J; bases not matched to a gene: 7. The CDR3 contains 17 residues. Germline V gene sequence: CDR1 SGHKS, CDR2 YYEKEE (reference sequence).

This chain's CDR3 is CASSFHRVGDNEQFF. CDR3 in DNA: TGTGCCAGCAGCTTCCACAGGGTGGGCGACAATGAGCAGTTCTTC. The rearrangement links TRBV7-2 to TRBJ2-1, with D tentatively TRBD1 (6 bases). The CDR3 extends over 15 amino acids. CDR1 is SGHTA and CDR2 is FQGNSA in the germline V gene. Trimming shortened V by 3 bases and J by 5 bases, and 14 bases separated the two germline ends.

V gene TRBV18 combines with J gene TRBJ1-5, with D tentatively TRBD1 (6 bases). This CDR3 region has 15 residues. The germline V and J ends were trimmed by 3 bases and 0 bases, with 9 bases remaining between them. The V gene's germline CDR1 is KGHSH and CDR2 LQKENI. CDR3 in DNA: TGTGCCAGCTCACCCGGGACACTTAGCAATCAGCCCCAGCATTTT. It yields the protein CASSPGTLSNQPQHF.

The CDR3 DNA reads as TGTGCCAGCGAAAGGAGTCGGGGAGAGACCCAGTACTTC. Protein sequence: CASERSRGETQYF. This chain links TRBV18 with TRBJ2-5; D may be TRBD2 (5 bases). Between the trimmed V and J ends, which lost 8 bases and 4 bases, there was a span of 14 bases. Germline assignment: CDR1 KGHSH and CDR2 LQKENI. The CDR3 consists of 13 residues.

This chain links TRBV30 with TRBJ1-2; a weak D match, TRBD1 (5 bases). V was trimmed by 0 bases and J by 4 bases, leaving 9 bases between them. The CDR3 runs 13 residues. Germline CDR1 reads GTSNPN; CDR2 reads SVGIG (reference sequence). The chain's CDR3 is CAWSVQGAYGYTF. The CDR3 bases are TGTGCCTGGAGTGTACAAGGGGCCTATGGCTACACCTTC. Filled out from reference TRBV30 and TRBJ1-2, the complete variable domain reads SQTIHQWPATLVQPVGSPLSLECTVEGTSNPNLYWYRQAAGRGLQLLFYSVGIGQISSEVPQNLSASRPQDRQFILSSKKLLLSDSGFYLCAWSVQGAYGYTFGSGTRLTVV.

This chain links TRBV29-1 with TRBJ1-2; 9 bases agree with TRBD1. The CDR3 spans 13 residues. After removal of 6 bases from V and 8 bases from J, the junction contained 10 bases not matched to a gene. Germline V gives CDR1 SQVTM, CDR2 ANQGSEA. The CDR3, as DNA: TGCAGCGTAGTCCGGGACAGGGTTGGGGGCTACACCTTC. It encodes CSVVRDRVGGYTF.

The chain couples TRBV27 to TRBJ1-2, with D perhaps matching TRBD1 (5 bases). The CDR3 is made up of 15 amino acids. Trimming removed 0 bases from V and 3 bases from J, with 11 bases in between. Germline CDR1 reads MNHEY; CDR2 reads SMNVEV (reference sequence). CDR3 nucleotide sequence: TGTGCCAGCAGTTTATCAGGGGCGGAAGACTATGGCTACACCTTC. This sequence encodes CASSLSGAEDYGYTF.

The chain combines TRBV19 with TRBJ1-2; weak D call: TRBD1 (5 bases). The germline CDR1 and CDR2 sequences are LNHDA and SQIVND (reference sequence). The germline V and J ends were trimmed by 3 bases and 7 bases, with 15 bases remaining between them. This CDR3 contains 14 residues. The DNA for the CDR3 is TGTGCCAGTAGTATTTCCCAGGGAAGAGGTGGCTACACCTTC. It translates to CASSISQGRGGYTF.

V and J are TRBV29-1 and TRBJ2-7, with D possibly TRBD1 on 5 matching bases. This CDR3 region has 14 residues. Germline V gene data show CDR1 as SQVTM and CDR2 as ANQGSEA. The V gene lost 1 base and the J gene lost 0 bases, with 10 bases spanning the gap. The CDR3 DNA follows: TGCAGCGTTGAAGGGCGAGACAGCTCCTACGAGCAGTACTTC. It encodes CSVEGRDSSYEQYF.

This rearrangement joins TRBV4-1 to TRBJ1-4; 7 nucleotides line up with TRBD1. Germline assignment: CDR1 MGHRA and CDR2 YSYEKL. This CDR3 is built from 18 residues. V lost 1 base, J lost 3 bases, and 11 bases stayed unmatched. The CDR3 sequence: CASSQVSYRGRANEKLFF. The CDR3 bases are TGCGCCAGCAGCCAAGTTTCCTACAGGGGTCGAGCTAATGAAAAACTGTTTTTT.

CDR3 nucleotide sequence: TGTGCCAGCAGATTGACCCGACAGGGGGCGCGCGAGACCCAGTACTTC. It encodes CASRLTRQGARETQYF. This sequence joins TRBV11-2 and TRBJ2-5; 10 bases align to TRBD1. The trim removed 6 bases at V and 5 bases at J, leaving 12 bases unmatched. The CDR3 spans 16 residues. Germline-derived CDR1 and CDR2 are SGHAT and FQNNGV.

The genes are TRBV19 and TRBJ2-7; 7 bases align to TRBD1. Germline V gene lookup returns CDR1 LNHDA and CDR2 SQIVND (reference sequence). J was trimmed by 6 bases and V by 10 bases; bases with no gene match: 9. This CDR3 comprises 12 residues. CDR3 sequence reads: CATWTGSSEQYF. The CDR3 DNA reads as TGTGCCACGTGGACAGGATCGAGCGAGCAGTACTTC.

The CDR3 nucleotides are TGTGCCAGTAGCCCGGGACTAGCGGGAGATACGCAGTATTTT. Translated, it gives CASSPGLAGDTQYF. The gene calls are TRBV19 and TRBJ2-3, with 12 bases aligning to TRBD2. Germline values: CDR1 LNHDA, CDR2 SQIVND (reference sequence). CDR3 length: 14 residues. Trimming cost V 6 bases and J 5 bases; bases outside gene matches: 3.

The genes are TRBV3-1 (or the pseudogene TRBV3-2) and TRBJ1-1, with TRBD1 as a possible D gene (6 bases). Trimming stripped 5 bases from V and 3 bases from J, with 13 bases between. The CDR3 is 14 amino acids. Germline values: CDR1 LGHDT, CDR2 YNNKEL (reference sequence). For the CDR3, the DNA is TGTGCCAGCAGCTACGGGACAACATACACTGAAGCTTTCTTT. It specifies CASSYGTTYTEAFF.

The V call is TRBV30, the J call TRBJ1-3; D gene uncertain. Trimming shortened V by 4 bases and J by 2 bases, and 18 bases separated the two germline ends. This CDR3 has 16 residues. Germline assignment: CDR1 GTSNPN and CDR2 SVGIG (reference sequence). The CDR3 DNA sequence: TGTGCCTGGACCCTACTCGGGGTAATGACTGGAAACACCATATATTTT. Translating it yields CAWTLLGVMTGNTIYF.

The V call is TRBV5-8, the J call TRBJ1-1; D is possibly TRBD1 (6 bases). The germline CDR1 and CDR2 sequences are SGHTS and YDEGEE. V lost 4 bases, J lost 1 base, and 14 bases lay in between. The CDR3 has 15 residues. CDR3 in DNA: TGTGCCAGCAGCGAACGGGGACATCGGAACACTGAAGCTTTCTTT. Its protein is CASSERGHRNTEAFF.

The chain recombines TRBV30 with TRBJ2-7, with 11 bases that match TRBD2. The CDR3 is 13 residues long. Germline loops: CDR1 GTSNPN, CDR2 SVGIG (reference sequence). J was trimmed by 6 bases and V by 1 base; bases with no gene match: 2. CDR3 in amino acids: CAWSETSGIEQYF. As DNA, the CDR3 is TGTGCCTGGAGTGAGACTAGCGGGATCGAGCAGTACTTC.

The chain has TRBV13 and TRBJ2-7, with 13 bases matching TRBD2. Per germline, CDR1 PRHDT and CDR2 FYEKMQ (reference sequence). V shed 5 bases and J 8 bases; nucleotides not matched to a gene: 9. The CDR3 consists of 15 residues. The CDR3 is CASSEGLAGPLQQYF. Here the CDR3 DNA reads TGTGCCAGCAGCGAGGGACTAGCGGGGCCCCTGCAGCAGTACTTC.

The J gene is TRBJ1-6, the V gene TRBV11-2; possibly TRBD1 for D (6 bases). The length of the CDR3 is 15 residues. The germline V gene encodes CDR1 SGHAT and CDR2 FQNNGV. The V end lost 0 bases, the J end lost 10 bases, and 13 bases lay between the germline ends. The CDR3 nucleotides are TGTGCCAGCAGCTTAGACACAGGGCCCGGATCACCCCTCCACTTT. This sequence encodes CASSLDTGPGSPLHF. Full variable domain (outside the CDR3, taken from reference TRBV11-2 and TRBJ1-6): EAGVAQSPRYKIIEKRQSVAFWCNPISGHATLYWYQQILGQGPKLLIQFQNNGVVDDSQLPKDRFSAERLKGVDSTLKIQPAKLEDSAVYLCASSLDTGPGSPLHFGNGTRLTVT.

The count of this clone is one. J is TRBJ1-5 and V is TRBV5-3; possibly TRBD1 for D (5 bases). TRBV5-3 is an ORF; its function is uncertain. Deletions cut 0 bases from V and 0 bases from J, with 10 bases between. The CDR3 contains 16 residues. The CDR3 spells CARSLADSNSNQPQHF. CDR3 DNA: TGTGCCAGAAGCTTGGCCGACAGTAATAGCAATCAGCCCCAGCATTTT.

In its sample, this clone was seen once. The genes are TRBV6-5 and TRBJ1-1; TRBD1 aligns across 7 bases. Germline V gives CDR1 MNHEY, CDR2 SVGAGI. CDR3 length equals 14 residues. J gave up 6 bases and V 0 bases, and 4 bases lay outside the gene matches. The CDR3 spells CASSYSTTGAEAFF. CDR3 in DNA: TGTGCCAGCAGTTACTCGACTACAGGGGCTGAAGCTTTCTTT.

The chain uses TRBV5-4 and TRBJ2-1, with 8 positions matching TRBD1. The length of the CDR3 is 18 residues. Germline V CDR1 and CDR2: SGHNT, YYREEE (reference sequence). V trimming: 4 bases; J trimming: 4 bases; junction bases outside the gene matches: 16. As DNA, the CDR3 is TGTGCCAGCAGCGTTCAAACGACAGGGGCTTACCTATACAATGAGCAGTTCTTC. It translates to CASSVQTTGAYLYNEQFF.

This rearrangement joins TRBV7-9 to TRBJ2-7; D possibly corresponds to TRBD1 (6 bases). Deletions cut 4 bases from V and 1 base from J, with 14 bases between. Looked up from germline, CDR1 is SEHNR and CDR2 is FQNEAQ (reference sequence). This CDR3 region has 15 residues. The CDR3 sequence is CASSWERGTSYEQYF. CDR3 coding DNA: TGTGCCAGCAGCTGGGAGCGTGGGACATCCTACGAGCAGTACTTC.